The source of this T cell receptor (beta chain) is a study of T cell changes during pregnancy in multiple sclerosis. Worth noting for this clone: In the same sample, other DNA sequences code for this CDR3.

This CDR3 region has 13 residues. V dropped 0 bases and J dropped 4; count of bases not matched to a gene: 0. Germline CDR1 reads SGHRS; CDR2 reads YFSETQ. Data came from immunoSEQ multiplex PCR; TCRdb stores just in-frame clones and leaves some out. In the table there are about 54,000 clones, more than 85% of which are singletons. The sequence was collected from a female donor in good health, enrolled as a control in a pregnancy study. Sequenced here: peripheral blood, sampled after pregnancy. The chain combines TRBV5-1 with TRBJ2-5; 7 bases line up with TRBD2. The CDR3 loop is CASSLGGGETQYF. The CDR3 DNA reads TGCGCCAGCAGCTTGGGGGGGGGAGAGACCCAGTACTTC.